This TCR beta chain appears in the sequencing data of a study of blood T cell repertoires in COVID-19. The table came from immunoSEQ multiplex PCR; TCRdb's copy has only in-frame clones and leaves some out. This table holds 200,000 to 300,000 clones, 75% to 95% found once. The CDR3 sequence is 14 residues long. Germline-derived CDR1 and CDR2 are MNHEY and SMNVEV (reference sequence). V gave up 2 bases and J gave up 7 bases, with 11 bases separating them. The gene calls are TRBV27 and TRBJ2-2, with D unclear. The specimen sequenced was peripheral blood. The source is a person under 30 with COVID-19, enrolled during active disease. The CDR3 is CASSLPSTGGELFF. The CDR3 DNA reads TGTGCCAGCAGTTTACCTTCCACGGGCGGGGAGCTGTTTTTT.